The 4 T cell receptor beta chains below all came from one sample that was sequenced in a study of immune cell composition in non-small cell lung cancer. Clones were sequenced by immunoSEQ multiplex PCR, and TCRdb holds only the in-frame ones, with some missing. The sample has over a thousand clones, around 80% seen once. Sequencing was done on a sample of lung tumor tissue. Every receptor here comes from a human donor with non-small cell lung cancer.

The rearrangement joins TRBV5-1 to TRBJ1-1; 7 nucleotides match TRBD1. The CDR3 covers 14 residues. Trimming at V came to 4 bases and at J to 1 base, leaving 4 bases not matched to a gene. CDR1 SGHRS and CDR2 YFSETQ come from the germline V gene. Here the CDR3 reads CASSIRQGNTEAFF. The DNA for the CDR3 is TGCGCCAGCAGCATACGACAGGGGAACACTGAAGCTTTCTTT.

The CDR3 nucleotides are TGTGCCAGCAGCTCAGGGGAAGCCTACAATGAGCAGTTCTTC. Translated, it gives CASSSGEAYNEQFF. The chain combines TRBV7-8 with TRBJ2-1, with a possible D match to TRBD1 (6 bases). Trimming pared 4 bases from V and 2 bases from J, leaving 9 bases between. The germline V gene encodes CDR1 SGHVS and CDR2 FQNEAQ. There are 14 residues in the CDR3.

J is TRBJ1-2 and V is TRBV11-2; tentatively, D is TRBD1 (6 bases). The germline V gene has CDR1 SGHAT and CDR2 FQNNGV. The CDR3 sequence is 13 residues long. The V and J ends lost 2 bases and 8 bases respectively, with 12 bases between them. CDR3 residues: CASSLQGMGGYTF. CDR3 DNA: TGTGCCAGCAGCTTACAGGGGATGGGAGGCTACACCTTC.

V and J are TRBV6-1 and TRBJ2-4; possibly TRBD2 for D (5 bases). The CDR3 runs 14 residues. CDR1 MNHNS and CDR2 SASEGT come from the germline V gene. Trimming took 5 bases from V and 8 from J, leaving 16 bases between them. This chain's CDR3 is CASSRIGSSDIQYF. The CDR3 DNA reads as TGTGCCAGCAGTAGGATTGGCAGTAGCGACATTCAGTACTTC.